This T cell receptor (beta chain) was identified in a study of T cells in Graves' hyperthyroidism and ophthalmopathy. Study conclusions and caveats: Separating ophthalmopathy from stable hyperthyroidism was achieved by a 13 V-J model. Most expanded thyroid clonotypes above 0.001 also appeared in blood.

Patients were aged 18 to 65, had disease duration under 2 months, and had newly diagnosed hyperthyroidism. Criteria for exclusion of patients were uncontrolled infection, other autoimmune disease, pregnancy or lactation. A word on this clonotype: Its antigen is unidentified. A much larger clone differs from this one at a single base, so this may be a read error.

It was RNA transcripts that yielded the amplified TCR beta CDR3 regions. The TCR CDR3 first-round RT-PCR relied on the HTBI primer set. One entry per CDR3 protein, called by TCRdb with MiXCR from the multiplex PCR reads. The table has about 580,000 distinct CDR3 sequences, roughly 14% seen once; the top ten hold more than 5%. The receptor was isolated from a woman aged 25 to 39 with Graves' hyperthyroidism that later progressed to Graves' ophthalmopathy. Sequenced: blood.

Here the CDR3 reads CASSPGLASSSYEQYF. The CDR3 bases are TGTGCCAGCAGCCCTGGACTAGCGTCCAGCTCCTACGAGCAGTACTTC. The chain is built from TRBV28 and TRBJ2-7; 9 bases fit TRBD2. The CDR3 covers 16 residues. CDR1 and CDR2 (germline): MDHEN, SYDVKM. V lost 6 bases to trimming and J lost 0 bases; unmatched junction nucleotides: 9.